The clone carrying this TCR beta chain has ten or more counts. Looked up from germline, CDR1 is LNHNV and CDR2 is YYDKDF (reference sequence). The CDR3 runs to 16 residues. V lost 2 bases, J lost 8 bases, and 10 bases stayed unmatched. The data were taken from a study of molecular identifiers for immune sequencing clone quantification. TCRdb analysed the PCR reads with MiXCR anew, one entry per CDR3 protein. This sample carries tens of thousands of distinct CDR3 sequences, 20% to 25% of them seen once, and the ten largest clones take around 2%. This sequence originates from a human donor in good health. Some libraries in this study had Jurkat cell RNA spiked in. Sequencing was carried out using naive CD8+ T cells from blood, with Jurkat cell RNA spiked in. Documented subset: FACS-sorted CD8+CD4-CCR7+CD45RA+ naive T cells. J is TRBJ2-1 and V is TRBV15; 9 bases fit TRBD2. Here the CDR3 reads CATSRYSTSGNDEQFF. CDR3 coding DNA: TGTGCCACCAGCAGATATTCGACTAGCGGTAACGATGAGCAGTTCTTC. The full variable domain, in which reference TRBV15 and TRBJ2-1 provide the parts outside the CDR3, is DAMVIQNPRYQVTQFGKPVTLSCSQTLNHNVMYWYQQKSSQAPKLLFHYYDKDFNNEADTPDNFQSRRPNTSFCFLDIRSPGLGDTAMYLCATSRYSTSGNDEQFFGPGTRLTVL.